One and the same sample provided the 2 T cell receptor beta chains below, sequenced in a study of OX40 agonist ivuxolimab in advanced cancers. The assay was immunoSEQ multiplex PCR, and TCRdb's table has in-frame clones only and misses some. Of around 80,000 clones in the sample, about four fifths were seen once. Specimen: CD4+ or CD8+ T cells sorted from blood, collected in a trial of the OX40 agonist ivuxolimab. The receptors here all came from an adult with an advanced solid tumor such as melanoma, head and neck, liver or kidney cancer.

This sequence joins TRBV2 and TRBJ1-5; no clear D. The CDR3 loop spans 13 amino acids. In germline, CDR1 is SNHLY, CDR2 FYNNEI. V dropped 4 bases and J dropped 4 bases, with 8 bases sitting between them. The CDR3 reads CASSADRNQPQHF. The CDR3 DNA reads TGTGCCAGCAGTGCCGACCGGAATCAGCCCCAGCATTTT.

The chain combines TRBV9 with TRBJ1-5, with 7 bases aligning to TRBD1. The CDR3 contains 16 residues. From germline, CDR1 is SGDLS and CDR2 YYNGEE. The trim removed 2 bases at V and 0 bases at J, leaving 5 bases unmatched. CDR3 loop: CASSVGTENSNQPQHF. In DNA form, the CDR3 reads TGTGCCAGCAGCGTGGGGACAGAAAATAGCAATCAGCCCCAGCATTTT.